Presented here are 3 T cell receptor beta chains from one specimen sequenced in a study of blood T cell repertoires in COVID-19 (dated by TCRdb to the early 2020s). The method was the immunoSEQ multiplex PCR assay. TCRdb stores this immuneACCESS table with in-frame sequences only. Part of the clones is absent; in the studies checked, under half of the shortfall reflects unresolved V genes, and no reason is known for the rest. This sample is represented by tens of thousands of clones; roughly three quarters of them were singletons. Of the sample, 24% falls within the top ten clones. Sequencing was carried out using peripheral blood. All receptors derive from a human donor in a cohort sampled during active COVID-19.

The J gene is TRBJ2-1, the V gene TRBV11-3; 7 bases agree with TRBD1. This CDR3 is built from 15 residues. Unmatched junction bases numbered 4, after V lost 3 bases and J lost 2 bases. The germline V gene has CDR1 SGHNT and CDR2 YENEEA. Here the CDR3 reads CASSFTGVAYNEQFF. CDR3 DNA: TGTGCCAGCAGCTTTACAGGGGTCGCCTACAATGAGCAGTTCTTC.

The chain recombines TRBV15 with TRBJ1-1, with 8 bases fitting TRBD1. The CDR3 length is 14 residues. V was clipped by 0 bases and J by 7 bases; unmatched bases: 4. Germline-derived CDR1 and CDR2 are LNHNV and YYDKDF (reference sequence). CDR3 in amino acids: CATSRDRGHDEAFF. The CDR3, as DNA: TGTGCCACCAGCAGAGACAGGGGGCATGATGAAGCTTTCTTT.

This clone was recorded once. The chain joins TRBV19 to TRBJ1-1; D is ambiguous. Germline loops: CDR1 LNHDA, CDR2 SQIVND (reference sequence). Trimming cost V 7 bases and J 1 base, with 16 bases left between them. The CDR3 loop spans 15 amino acids. DNA for the CDR3: TGTGCCAGTACCCCGCCGGGGTCTCGGAACACTGAAGCTTTCTTT. This codes for CASTPPGSRNTEAFF.